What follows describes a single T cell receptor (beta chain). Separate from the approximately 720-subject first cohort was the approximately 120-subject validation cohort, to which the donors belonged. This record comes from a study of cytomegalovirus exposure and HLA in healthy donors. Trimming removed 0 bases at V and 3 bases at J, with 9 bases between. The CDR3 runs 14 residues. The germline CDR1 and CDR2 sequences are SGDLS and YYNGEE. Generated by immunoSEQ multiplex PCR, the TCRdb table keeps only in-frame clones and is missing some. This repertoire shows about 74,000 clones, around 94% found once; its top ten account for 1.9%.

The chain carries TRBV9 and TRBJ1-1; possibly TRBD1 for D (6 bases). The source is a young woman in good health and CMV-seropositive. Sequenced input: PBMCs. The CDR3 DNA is TGTGCCAGCAGCGTAGGCAGGGGAGACACTGAAGCTTTCTTT. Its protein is CASSVGRGDTEAFF.